A selection of T cell receptor beta chains follows, all from one sample in a study of T cell changes during pregnancy in multiple sclerosis. Repertoires were generated with immunoSEQ multiplex PCR, while TCRdb's copy carries only in-frame clones and drops some. The sample shows under 50,000 clones, 92% of them seen only once. Material: CD8+ T cells from peripheral blood mononuclear cells, obtained before pregnancy. All receptors come from a female donor with multiple sclerosis, enrolled in a pregnancy study. The CDR3 runs from the conserved cysteine through the conserved F or W. The D gene is left open where the match is weak. The size of a clone is reported for some rows only, either as once, few or many, or as a class for expanded clones.

TRBV5-6,TRBJ2-2,.,.,CASSLSSTGELFF,TGTGCCAGCAGCTTGAGCTCCACCGGGGAGCTGTTTTTT
TRBV7-9,TRBJ2-1,TRBD2,.,CASSPGTSGTRSYNEQFF,TGTGCCAGCAGCCCCGGGACTAGCGGGACGAGATCGTACAATGAGCAGTTCTTC
TRBV19,TRBJ1-2,.,.,CASRARDAILEANYGYTF,TGTGCCAGTAGAGCGCGGGATGCCATATTGGAGGCTAACTATGGCTACACCTTC
TRBV6-4,TRBJ2-1,TRBD1,.,CASSRRQGSYNEQFF,TGTGCCAGCAGTAGAAGACAGGGGTCCTACAATGAGCAGTTCTTC
TRBV5-1,TRBJ1-3,.,.,CASSLTRNSGNTIYF,TGCGCCAGCAGCTTAACGCGGAACTCTGGAAACACCATATATTTT
TRBV4-2,TRBJ1-5,.,.,CASSLTDKSNQPQHF,TGTGCCAGCAGCCTAACGGACAAAAGCAATCAGCCCCAGCATTTT
TRBV13,TRBJ1-5,.,.,CASSLGPEPQHF,TGTGCCAGCAGCTTAGGGCCGGAGCCCCAGCATTTT
TRBV7-9,TRBJ2-7,TRBD2,.,CASSGYNNAAGVEQYF,TGTGCCAGCAGCGGTTACAATAACGCGGCGGGAGTTGAGCAGTACTTC
TRBV14,TRBJ2-7,.,.,CASSQGSGFSYEQYF,TGTGCCAGCAGCCAAGGGTCGGGATTTTCCTACGAGCAGTACTTC
TRBV7-6,TRBJ2-7,.,.,CASSSQGLEQYF,TGTGCCAGCAGCTCGCAGGGACTGGAGCAGTACTTC
TRBV7-2,TRBJ2-7,TRBD2,.,CASSLVWREGTYEQYF,TGTGCCAGCAGCTTAGTATGGCGGGAGGGTACCTACGAGCAGTACTTC
TRBV5-4,TRBJ2-7,.,.,CASSLGGQFYEQYF,TGTGCCAGCAGCTTGGGGGGACAATTCTACGAGCAGTACTTC
TRBV7-9,TRBJ2-7,TRBD1,.,CASSLATGTGPYEQYF,TGTGCCAGCAGCTTAGCAACCGGGACAGGTCCCTACGAGCAGTACTTC
TRBV15,TRBJ2-1,TRBD2,.,CATSVVLGGGPYNEQFF,TGTGCCACCAGCGTTGTGCTCGGGGGAGGGCCCTACAATGAGCAGTTCTTC
TRBV27,TRBJ2-5,.,once,CASSLETGGRETQYF,TGTGCCAGCAGTTTAGAGACCGGGGGACGAGAGACCCAGTACTTC
TRBV5-4,TRBJ2-2,.,.,CASINDTGELFF,TGTGCCAGCATCAATGACACCGGGGAGCTGTTTTTT
TRBV5-6,TRBJ2-3,.,.,CASSLDPGDTQYF,TGTGCCAGCAGCTTGGATCCCGGGGATACGCAGTATTTT
TRBV19,TRBJ1-1,.,.,CASSRQGRAFF,TGTGCCAGTAGTAGGCAGGGTCGTGCTTTCTTT
TRBV6-5,TRBJ1-5,TRBD1,.,CASSYGQGRQPQHF,TGTGCCAGCAGTTACGGACAGGGACGTCAGCCCCAGCATTTT
TRBV4-2,TRBJ2-7,.,.,CASSQESGPYEQYF,TGTGCCAGCAGCCAAGAGAGCGGCCCCTACGAGCAGTACTTC
TRBV19,TRBJ1-2,.,.,CASSNGQRQYGYTF,TGTGCCAGTAGTAACGGACAGCGGCAATATGGCTACACCTTC
TRBV4-1,TRBJ2-7,.,.,CASSQDFRKTAYEQYF,TGCGCCAGCAGCCAAGATTTTCGAAAAACAGCCTACGAGCAGTACTTC
TRBV30,TRBJ2-3,.,.,CAWSVGADTDTQYF,TGTGCCTGGAGTGTGGGAGCGGACACAGATACGCAGTATTTT
TRBV2,TRBJ2-3,TRBD2,.,CASSEGLAGGSTDTQYF,TGTGCCAGCAGTGAAGGGCTAGCGGGAGGTTCCACAGATACGCAGTATTTT
TRBV9,TRBJ2-1,TRBD2,.,CASSVAPSGSSSYNEQFF,TGTGCCAGCAGCGTAGCTCCTAGCGGGAGTTCTTCCTACAATGAGCAGTTCTTC
TRBV4-1,TRBJ1-1,TRBD1,.,CASSQVTGGMNTEAFF,TGCGCCAGCAGCCAAGTTACAGGGGGGATGAACACTGAAGCTTTCTTT
TRBV29-1,TRBJ1-2,TRBD1,.,CSVRDRDGYTF,TGCAGCGTCCGGGACAGGGATGGCTACACCTTC
TRBV19,TRBJ1-5,.,few,CASTPRGSQPQHF,TGTGCCAGTACCCCCCGGGGGTCTCAGCCCCAGCATTTT
TRBV7-8,TRBJ2-7,TRBD1,.,CASSERTGGGGPYEQYF,TGTGCCAGCAGCGAACGGACAGGGGGTGGTGGTCCCTACGAGCAGTACTTC
TRBV19,TRBJ2-7,.,.,CASSITGSNYEQYF,TGTGCCAGTAGTATTACAGGATCCAACTACGAGCAGTACTTC
TRBV9,TRBJ2-1,.,.,CASSVGRAMNNEQFF,TGTGCCAGCAGCGTAGGCAGGGCCATGAACAATGAGCAGTTCTTC
TRBV6-6,TRBJ2-1,.,.,CASSLATSSYNEQFF,TGTGCCAGCAGCCTCGCCACTAGCTCCTACAATGAGCAGTTCTTC
TRBV28,TRBJ1-4,.,.,CASSFPGDSYNEKLFF,TGTGCCAGCAGTTTCCCCGGCGACAGTTATAATGAAAAACTGTTTTTT
TRBV7-2,TRBJ1-1,TRBD1,.,CASRGQYTEAFF,TGTGCCAGCAGGGGACAGTACACTGAAGCTTTCTTT
TRBV10-3,TRBJ1-1,.,.,CAISDRGMGDTEAFF,TGTGCCATCAGTGATAGAGGGATGGGAGACACTGAAGCTTTCTTT
TRBV7-3,TRBJ2-1,.,.,CASSLNVGLASHNEQFF,TGTGCCAGCAGCTTAAACGTAGGGCTAGCGAGCCACAATGAGCAGTTCTTC
TRBV19,TRBJ1-1,.,.,CASVSGAAWMNTEAFF,TGTGCCAGTGTTTCAGGGGCAGCGTGGATGAACACTGAAGCTTTCTTT
TRBV5-4,TRBJ1-2,TRBD1,.,CASRPTGTGVGYTF,TGTGCCAGCAGGCCCACCGGGACAGGGGTTGGCTACACCTTC
TRBV7-3,TRBJ2-7,TRBD2,.,CASSSGGGRNEQYF,TGTGCCAGCAGTTCCGGGGGGGGGAGAAACGAGCAGTACTTC
TRBV10-3,TRBJ2-2,.,.,CAISDRWGPGNGELFF,TGTGCCATCAGTGATAGGTGGGGGCCGGGGAACGGGGAGCTGTTTTTT
TRBV11-2,TRBJ2-5,.,.,CASSLEGGPRTQYF,TGTGCCAGCAGCTTAGAAGGAGGGCCCAGGACCCAGTACTTC
TRBV27,TRBJ1-1,.,.,CASSLSAGGNTEAFF,TGTGCCAGCAGTTTATCGGCAGGAGGGAACACTGAAGCTTTCTTT
TRBV6-5,TRBJ1-2,.,.,CASSYAYRAGGYTF,TGTGCCAGCAGTTACGCGTACAGGGCAGGCGGCTACACCTTC
TRBV5-5,TRBJ1-6,TRBD1,.,CASSPRDRDNSPLHF,TGTGCCAGCAGCCCCCGGGACAGAGATAATTCACCCCTCCACTTT
TRBV27,TRBJ1-5,TRBD1,.,CASSPRQGKRNQPQHF,TGTGCCAGCAGTCCAAGACAGGGGAAACGAAATCAGCCCCAGCATTTT
TRBV4-1,TRBJ1-2,TRBD1,.,CASSQGDRNFYGYTF,TGCGCCAGCAGCCAAGGGGACAGGAACTTCTATGGCTACACCTTC
TRBV7-3,TRBJ2-2,.,.,CASSLTPRQSNTGELFF,TGTGCCAGCAGCTTAACTCCCCGTCAGTCTAACACCGGGGAGCTGTTTTTT
TRBV21-1,TRBJ1-5,.,.,CASRAVLHWHHQPQHF,TGTGCCAGCAGGGCGGTCTTACATTGGCATCATCAGCCCCAGCATTTT
TRBV27,TRBJ2-1,.,.,CASRPGDYNEQFF,TGTGCCAGCAGACCGGGGGATTACAATGAGCAGTTCTTC
TRBV5-4,TRBJ2-7,.,.,CASSQVPRDEQYF,TGTGCCAGCAGTCAGGTTCCCAGGGACGAGCAGTACTTC
TRBV15,TRBJ2-2,.,.,CATSRAFSGELFF,TGTGCCACCAGCAGAGCCTTCTCCGGGGAGCTGTTTTTT
TRBV6-1,TRBJ2-7,TRBD2,.,CASSEEAGGPNEQYF,TGTGCCAGCAGTGAAGAAGCGGGGGGGCCCAACGAGCAGTACTTC
TRBV7-6,TRBJ1-2,TRBD1,.,CASSAYQGADYGYTF,TGTGCCAGCAGCGCCTACCAGGGGGCCGACTATGGCTACACCTTC